One and the same sample provided the 15 T cell receptor beta chains below, sequenced in a study of blood T cell repertoires in COVID-19. Only in-frame clones appear in the TCRdb table, and some are missing; sequencing was by immunoSEQ multiplex PCR. Of hundreds of thousands of clones in the sample, roughly 90% were seen once. The sequencing sample was made of peripheral blood. The receptors were sampled from a woman aged 25-40 years with COVID-19, enrolled during active disease.

The chain recombines TRBV9 with TRBJ1-1; 7 bases agree with TRBD1. Germline V gene sequence: CDR1 SGDLS, CDR2 YYNGEE. With 5 bases clipped from V and 1 base from J, the junction kept 8 bases outside the gene matches. The CDR3 length is 15 residues. The CDR3: CASSPAGQTNTEAFF. The DNA of the CDR3 is TGTGCCAGCAGTCCTGCGGGACAGACGAACACTGAAGCTTTCTTT.

The J gene is TRBJ1-4, the V gene TRBV11-3, with unresolved D. Germline V gene sequence: CDR1 SGHNT, CDR2 YENEEA. The CDR3 is 15 amino acids. Trimming pared 5 bases from V and 6 bases from J, leaving 16 bases between. In nucleotides, the CDR3 is TGTGCCAGCAGCCCGGATGCTATGAGCGATGAAAAACTGTTTTTT. Amino acid sequence: CASSPDAMSDEKLFF. The variable domain in full, completed from reference TRBV11-3 and TRBJ1-4, reads EAGVVQSPRYKIIEKKQPVAFWCNPISGHNTLYWYLQNLGQGPELLIRYENEEAVDDSQLPKDRFSAERLKGVDSTLKIQPAELGDSAVYLCASSPDAMSDEKLFFGSGTQLSVL.

The chain links TRBV19 to TRBJ2-1, with TRBD2 as a possible D gene (5 bases). Trimming took off 5 bases at V and 5 bases at J, with 16 bases between the two ends. The CDR3 is 15 residues long. Germline values: CDR1 LNHDA, CDR2 SQIVND (reference sequence). For the CDR3, the DNA is TGTGCCAGTAGTCCCTCTCCCGGGGTCCACAATGAGCAGTTCTTC. Translation gives CASSPSPGVHNEQFF.

The rearrangement links TRBV28 to TRBJ1-2, with 9 bases that match TRBD1. The CDR3 is 15 residues long. V lost 4 bases and J lost 5; bases outside the gene matches: 8. Germline loops: CDR1 MDHEN, CDR2 SYDVKM. This CDR3 is CASSSHTGGMYGYTF. In DNA form, the CDR3 reads TGTGCCAGCAGTTCCCACACAGGGGGCATGTATGGCTACACCTTC.

V and J are TRBV3-1 (or the pseudogene TRBV3-2) and TRBJ2-7; 9 bases match TRBD1. After removal of 4 bases from V and 5 bases from J, the junction contained 3 bases not matched to a gene. The CDR3 runs to 13 residues. CDR1 is LGHDT, CDR2 YNNKEL, per germline (reference sequence). CDR3: CASSPTGGNEQYF. CDR3 nucleotide sequence: TGTGCCAGCAGCCCTACAGGGGGCAACGAGCAGTACTTC.

The V gene is TRBV11-2, the J gene TRBJ1-2; D not certain. The CDR3 is made up of 14 amino acids. CDR1 and CDR2 from the germline V gene are SGHAT and FQNNGV. The V end was cut by 2 bases, the J end by 4 bases, with 11 bases between. In DNA, the CDR3 is TGTGCCAGCAGCTTAATCGAGGGTACCTATGGCTACACCTTC. The encoded protein is CASSLIEGTYGYTF.

The rearrangement links TRBV12-5 to TRBJ1-1; D gene unclear. Trimming cost V 0 bases and J 5 bases, with 13 bases left between them. The germline CDR1 and CDR2 sequences are LGHNT and FRNRAP. The CDR3 sequence is 15 residues long. CDR3 nucleotides: TGTGCTAGTGGTTTGGTACTGGAGGGCATAACTGAAGCTTTCTTT. It specifies CASGLVLEGITEAFF.

The chain couples TRBV5-4 to TRBJ2-7; TRBD2 matches at 8 bases. From germline, CDR1 is SGHNT and CDR2 YYREEE (reference sequence). CDR3 length: 15 amino acids. The V gene end was trimmed by 4 bases and the J gene end by 4 bases; junction bases not matched to a gene: 10. In DNA form, the CDR3 reads TGTGCCAGCAGCCCAGGACGGGGGGGTAGGTACGAGCAGTACTTC. Protein: CASSPGRGGRYEQYF.

The V and J genes are TRBV6-5 and TRBJ2-3; 12 bases match TRBD2. CDR1 and CDR2 (germline): MNHEY, SVGAGI. This CDR3 is built from 15 residues. The V gene end was trimmed by 8 bases and the J gene end by 4 bases; junction bases not matched to a gene: 7. Here the CDR3 DNA reads TGTGCCAGCTCCAAGTCTAGCGGGGGGGCAGATACGCAGTATTTT. Translation gives CASSKSSGGADTQYF.

The chain has TRBV7-8 and TRBJ2-3; maybe TRBD2 (6 bases). The CDR3 is made up of 17 amino acids. Trimming left V 3 bases short and J 3 bases short, with 19 bases between. Per germline, CDR1 SGHVS and CDR2 FQNEAQ. In nucleotides, the CDR3 is TGTGCCAGCAGCTTTTCGTCCCGGGAGAGACGTACAGATACGCAGTATTTT. Translation gives CASSFSSRERRTDTQYF.

The J gene is TRBJ1-4, the V gene TRBV7-9; D gene unclear. CDR1 and CDR2 (germline): SEHNR, FQNEAQ (reference sequence). CDR3 length: 16 residues. With 7 bases removed from V and 1 base from J, the gap between germline ends came to 16 bases. As DNA, the CDR3 is TGTGCCAGCAAAAAATCGGGGTCGGGAACTAATGAAAAACTGTTTTTT. This translates into CASKKSGSGTNEKLFF.

This clone was recorded only once. CDR3 sequence: CASSERGGMNTEAFF. The CDR3 DNA follows: TGCGCCAGCAGTGAAAGGGGCGGGATGAACACTGAAGCTTTCTTT. The chain links TRBV10-2 to TRBJ1-1; possible D gene TRBD1, 5 bases. Germline loops: CDR1 WSHSY, CDR2 SAAADI. The CDR3 spans 15 residues. V dropped 3 bases and J dropped 0 bases, with 11 bases sitting between them.

The chain recombines TRBV12-3 or TRBV12-4 with TRBJ1-2; unclear D gene. Trimming removed 2 bases at V and 8 bases at J, with 12 bases between. CDR3 length: 13 amino acids. DNA for the CDR3: TGTGCCAGCAGTTTAAGGCCGGAGGCAGGCTACACCTTC. As protein: CASSLRPEAGYTF.

The gene calls are TRBV23-1 and TRBJ1-4, with TRBD1 identical over 8 bases. TRBV23-1 is an open reading frame whose function is uncertain. The CDR3 runs 13 residues. The J segment lost 8 bases and the V segment lost 6 bases, leaving 5 bases of the junction unmatched. The CDR3 protein is CASSGQGGEKLFF. The CDR3 nucleotides read TGCGCCAGCAGCGGACAGGGAGGAGAAAAACTGTTTTTT.

The chain carries TRBV2 and TRBJ2-4; 7 nucleotides line up with TRBD1. With 5 bases clipped from V and 6 bases from J, the junction kept 1 base outside the gene matches. CDR1 is SNHLY, CDR2 FYNNEI, per germline. The CDR3 is made up of 12 amino acids. Here the CDR3 reads CASSRDRNIQYF. CDR3 nucleotide sequence: TGTGCCAGCAGTCGGGACAGAAACATTCAGTACTTC.